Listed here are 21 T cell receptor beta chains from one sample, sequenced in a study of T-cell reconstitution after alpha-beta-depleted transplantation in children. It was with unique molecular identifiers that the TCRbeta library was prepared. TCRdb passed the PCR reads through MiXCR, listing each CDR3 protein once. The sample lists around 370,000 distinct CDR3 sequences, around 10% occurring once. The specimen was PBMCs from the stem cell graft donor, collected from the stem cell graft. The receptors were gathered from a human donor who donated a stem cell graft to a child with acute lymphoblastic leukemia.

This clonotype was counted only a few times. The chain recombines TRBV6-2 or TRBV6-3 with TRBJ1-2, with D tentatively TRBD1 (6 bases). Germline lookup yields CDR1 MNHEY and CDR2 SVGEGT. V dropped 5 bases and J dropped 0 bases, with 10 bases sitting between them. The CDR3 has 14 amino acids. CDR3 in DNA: TGTGCCAGCAGTCCAGGGGCGGCTAACTATGGCTACACCTTC. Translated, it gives CASSPGAANYGYTF.

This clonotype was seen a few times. This CDR3 reads CASSRWTGELFF. The CDR3 nucleotides are TGTGCCAGCAGTAGGTGGACCGGGGAGCTGTTTTTT. The chain links TRBV6-1 to TRBJ2-2, with D unresolved. Germline V gene lookup returns CDR1 MNHNS and CDR2 SASEGT. CDR3 length: 12 residues. V lost 5 bases and J lost 5, with 6 bases in between.

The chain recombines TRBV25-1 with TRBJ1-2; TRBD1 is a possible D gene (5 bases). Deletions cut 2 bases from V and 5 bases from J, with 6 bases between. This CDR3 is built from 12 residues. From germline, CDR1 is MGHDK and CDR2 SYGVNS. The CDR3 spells CASSEEGYGYTF. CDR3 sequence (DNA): TGTGCCAGCAGTGAAGAGGGGTATGGCTACACCTTC.

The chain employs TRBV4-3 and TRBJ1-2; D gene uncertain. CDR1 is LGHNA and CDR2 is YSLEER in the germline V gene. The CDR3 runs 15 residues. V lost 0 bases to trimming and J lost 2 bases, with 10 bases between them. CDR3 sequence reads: CASSQEWRGNYGYTF. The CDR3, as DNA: TGCGCCAGCAGCCAAGAGTGGAGAGGGAACTATGGCTACACCTTC.

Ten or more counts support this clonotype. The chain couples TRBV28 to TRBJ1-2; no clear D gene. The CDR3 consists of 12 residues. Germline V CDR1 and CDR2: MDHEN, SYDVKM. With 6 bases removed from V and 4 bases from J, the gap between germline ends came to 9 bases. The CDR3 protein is CASRIPSYGYTF. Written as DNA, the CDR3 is TGTGCCAGCAGAATTCCCAGCTATGGCTACACCTTC.

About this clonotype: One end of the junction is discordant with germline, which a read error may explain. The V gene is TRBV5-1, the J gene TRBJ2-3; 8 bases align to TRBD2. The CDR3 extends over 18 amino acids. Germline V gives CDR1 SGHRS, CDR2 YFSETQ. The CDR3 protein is CASGFEREYVGVRDTQYF. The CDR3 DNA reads TGCGCCAGCGGCTTTGAGCGGGAGTATGTGGGCGTAAGGGATACGCAGTATTTT.

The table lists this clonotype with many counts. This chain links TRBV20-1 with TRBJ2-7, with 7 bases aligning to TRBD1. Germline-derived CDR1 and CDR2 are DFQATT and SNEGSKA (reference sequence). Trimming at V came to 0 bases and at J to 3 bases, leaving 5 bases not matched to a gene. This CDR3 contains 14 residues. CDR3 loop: CSARDPGQNYEQYF. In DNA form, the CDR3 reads TGCAGTGCTAGAGATCCGGGACAGAACTACGAGCAGTACTTC.

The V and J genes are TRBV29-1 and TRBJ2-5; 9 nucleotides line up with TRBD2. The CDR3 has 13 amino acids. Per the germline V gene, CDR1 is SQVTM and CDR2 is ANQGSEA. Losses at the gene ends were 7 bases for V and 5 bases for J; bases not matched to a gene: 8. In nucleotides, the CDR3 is TGCAGCGCCACCGGGACTAGCTATGAGACCCAGTACTTC. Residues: CSATGTSYETQYF.

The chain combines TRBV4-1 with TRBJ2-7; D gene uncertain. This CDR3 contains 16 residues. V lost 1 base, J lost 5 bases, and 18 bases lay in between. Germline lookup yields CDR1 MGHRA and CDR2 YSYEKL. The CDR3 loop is CASSQGWQSTDHEQYF. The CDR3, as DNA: TGCGCCAGCAGCCAAGGGTGGCAGTCCACGGACCACGAGCAGTACTTC.

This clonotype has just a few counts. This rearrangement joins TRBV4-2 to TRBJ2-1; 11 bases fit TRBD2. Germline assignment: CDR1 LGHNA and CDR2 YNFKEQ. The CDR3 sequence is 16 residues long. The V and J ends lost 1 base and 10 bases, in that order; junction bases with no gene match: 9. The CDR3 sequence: CASSQGLAGLAGEQFF. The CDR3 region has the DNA TGTGCCAGCAGCCAAGGACTAGCGGGACTCGCCGGGGAGCAGTTCTTC.

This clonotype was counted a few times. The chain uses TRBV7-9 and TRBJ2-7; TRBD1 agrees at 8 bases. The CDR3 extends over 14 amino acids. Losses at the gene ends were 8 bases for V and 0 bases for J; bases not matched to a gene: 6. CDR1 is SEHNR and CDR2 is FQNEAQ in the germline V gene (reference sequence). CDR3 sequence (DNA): TGTGCCAGCTCTTTGGGACAGGTCTCCTACGAGCAGTACTTC. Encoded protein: CASSLGQVSYEQYF.

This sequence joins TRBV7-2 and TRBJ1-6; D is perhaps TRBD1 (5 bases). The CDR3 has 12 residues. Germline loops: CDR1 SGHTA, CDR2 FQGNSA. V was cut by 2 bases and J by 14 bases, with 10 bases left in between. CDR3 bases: TGTGCCAGCAGCTTAAAGGGACTCACCCTCCACTTT. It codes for CASSLKGLTLHF.

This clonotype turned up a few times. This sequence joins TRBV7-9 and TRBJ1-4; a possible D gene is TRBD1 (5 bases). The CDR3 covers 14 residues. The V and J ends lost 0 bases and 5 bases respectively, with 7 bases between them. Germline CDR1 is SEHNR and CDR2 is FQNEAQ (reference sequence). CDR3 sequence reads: CASSLARGNEKLFF. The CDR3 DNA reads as TGTGCCAGCAGCTTAGCGCGGGGGAATGAAAAACTGTTTTTT.

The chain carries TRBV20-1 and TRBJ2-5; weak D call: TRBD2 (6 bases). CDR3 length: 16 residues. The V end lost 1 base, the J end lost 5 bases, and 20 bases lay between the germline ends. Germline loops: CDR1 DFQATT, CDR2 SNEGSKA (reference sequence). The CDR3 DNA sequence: TGCAGTGCTAGAGGGACAACCCCCCGCGGGGAGGAGACCCAGTACTTC. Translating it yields CSARGTTPRGEETQYF.

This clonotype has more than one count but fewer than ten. The CDR3 DNA follows: TGTGCCAGCAGTTTATATCATGGTCCCGCCTTTTCCAAGAACACCCAGTACTTC. It encodes CASSLYHGPAFSKNTQYF. The rearrangement links TRBV27 to TRBJ2-5; D remains unclear. Trimming shortened V by 1 base and J by 8 bases, and 26 bases separated the two germline ends. Germline assignment: CDR1 MNHEY and CDR2 SMNVEV (reference sequence). This CDR3 comprises 18 residues.

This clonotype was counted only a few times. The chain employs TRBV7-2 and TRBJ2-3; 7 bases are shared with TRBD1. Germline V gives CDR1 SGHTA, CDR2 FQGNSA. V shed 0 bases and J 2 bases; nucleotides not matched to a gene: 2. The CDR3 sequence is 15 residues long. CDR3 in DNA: TGTGCCAGCAGCTTAGCAGGGGGCGACACAGATACGCAGTATTTT. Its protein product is CASSLAGGDTDTQYF.

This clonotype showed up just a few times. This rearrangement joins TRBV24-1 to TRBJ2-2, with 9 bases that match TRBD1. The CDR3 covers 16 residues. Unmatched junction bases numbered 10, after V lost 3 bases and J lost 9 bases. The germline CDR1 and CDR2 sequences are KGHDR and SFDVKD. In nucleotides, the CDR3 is TGTGCCACCAGTGATCCCGGGACAGGGCCCATCCGGGAGCTGTTTTTT. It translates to CATSDPGTGPIRELFF.

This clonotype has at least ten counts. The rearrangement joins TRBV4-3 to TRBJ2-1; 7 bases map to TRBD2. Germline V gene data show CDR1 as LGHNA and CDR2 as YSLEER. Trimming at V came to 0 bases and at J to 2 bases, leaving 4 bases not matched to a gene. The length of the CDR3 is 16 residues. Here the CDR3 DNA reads TGCGCCAGCAGCCAAGATCTAGCGGACGCCTACAATGAGCAGTTCTTC. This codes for CASSQDLADAYNEQFF.

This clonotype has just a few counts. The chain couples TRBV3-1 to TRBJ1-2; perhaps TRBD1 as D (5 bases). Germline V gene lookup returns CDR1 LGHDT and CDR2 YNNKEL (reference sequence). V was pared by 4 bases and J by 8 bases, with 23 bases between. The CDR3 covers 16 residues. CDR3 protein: CASSREESGTEGGYTF. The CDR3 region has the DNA TGTGCCAGCAGCCGAGAGGAATCCGGGACGGAGGGCGGCTACACCTTC.

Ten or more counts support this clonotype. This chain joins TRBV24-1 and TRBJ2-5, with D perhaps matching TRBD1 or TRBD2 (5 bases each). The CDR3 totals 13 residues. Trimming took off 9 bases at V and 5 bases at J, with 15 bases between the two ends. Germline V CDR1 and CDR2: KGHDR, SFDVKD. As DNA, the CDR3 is TGTGCCACCCGCCTAGCTGCAGGGGAGACCCAGTACTTC. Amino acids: CATRLAAGETQYF.

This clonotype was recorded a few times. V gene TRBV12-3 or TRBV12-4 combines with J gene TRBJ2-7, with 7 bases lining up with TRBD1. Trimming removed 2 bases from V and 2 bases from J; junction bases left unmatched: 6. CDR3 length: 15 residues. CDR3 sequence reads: CASSLNRQGAYEQYF. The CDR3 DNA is TGTGCCAGCAGTTTAAATCGACAGGGAGCCTACGAGCAGTACTTC.